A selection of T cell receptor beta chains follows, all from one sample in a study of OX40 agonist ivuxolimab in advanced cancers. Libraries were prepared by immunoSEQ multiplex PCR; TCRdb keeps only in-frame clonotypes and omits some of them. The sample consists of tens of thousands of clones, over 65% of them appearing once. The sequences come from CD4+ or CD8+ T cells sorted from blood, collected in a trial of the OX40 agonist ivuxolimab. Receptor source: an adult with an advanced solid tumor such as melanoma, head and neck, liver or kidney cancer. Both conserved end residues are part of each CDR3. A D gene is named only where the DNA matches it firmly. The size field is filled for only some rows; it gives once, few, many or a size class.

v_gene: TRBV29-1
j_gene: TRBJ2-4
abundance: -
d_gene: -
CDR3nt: TGCAGCGTTTATGAGATGGGGGCCAAAAACATTCAGTACTTC
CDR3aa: CSVYEMGAKNIQYF

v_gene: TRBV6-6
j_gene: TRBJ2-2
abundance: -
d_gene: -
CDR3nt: TGTGCCAGCAGTTCGGACAGCAACACCGGGGAGCTGTTTTTT
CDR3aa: CASSSDSNTGELFF

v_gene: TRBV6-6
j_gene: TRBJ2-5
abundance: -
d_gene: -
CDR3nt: TGTGCCAGCACCCCTCACACGTACCAAGAGACCCAGTACTTC
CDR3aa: CASTPHTYQETQYF

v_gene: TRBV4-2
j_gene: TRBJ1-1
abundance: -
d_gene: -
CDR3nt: TGTGCCAGCAGCCAAGCCAGATCTGACCTGAACACTGAAGCTTTCTTT
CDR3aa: CASSQARSDLNTEAFF

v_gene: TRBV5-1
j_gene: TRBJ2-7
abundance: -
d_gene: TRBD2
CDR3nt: TGCGCCAGCAGCATCTCTAGCGGCTACGAGCAGTACTTC
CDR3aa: CASSISSGYEQYF

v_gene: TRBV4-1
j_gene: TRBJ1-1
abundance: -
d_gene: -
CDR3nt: TGCGCCAGCAGCCAAGAAGGGAGCACTTTCTTT
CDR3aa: CASSQEGSTFF

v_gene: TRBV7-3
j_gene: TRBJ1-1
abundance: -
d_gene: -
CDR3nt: TGTGCCAGCAGCTTAACGGGCAATGGGGGCACTGAAGCTTTCTTT
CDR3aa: CASSLTGNGGTEAFF

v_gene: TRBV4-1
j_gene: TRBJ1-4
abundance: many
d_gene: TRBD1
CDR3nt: TGCGCCAGCAGCCAACATCACAGGGGAACTAATGAAAAACTGTTTTTT
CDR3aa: CASSQHHRGTNEKLFF

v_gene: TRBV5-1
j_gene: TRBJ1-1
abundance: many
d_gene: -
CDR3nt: TGCGCCAGCAGCTTGAGTTCGGGTACTGAAGCTTTCTTT
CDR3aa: CASSLSSGTEAFF

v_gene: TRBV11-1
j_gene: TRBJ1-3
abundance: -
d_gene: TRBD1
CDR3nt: TGTGCCAGCAGCTCCAACAGGGGGCTTGGATCTGGAAACACCATATATTTT
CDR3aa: CASSSNRGLGSGNTIYF

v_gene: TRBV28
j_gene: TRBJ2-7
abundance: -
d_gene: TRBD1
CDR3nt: TGTGCCAGCAGCGGGACAGGAGAGTACGAGCAGTACTTC
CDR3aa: CASSGTGEYEQYF

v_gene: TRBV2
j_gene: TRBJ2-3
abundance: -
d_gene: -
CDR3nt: TGTGCCAGCAGTTCCTGGACTAGCACAGATACGCAGTATTTT
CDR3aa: CASSSWTSTDTQYF

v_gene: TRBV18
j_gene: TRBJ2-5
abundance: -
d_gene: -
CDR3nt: TGTGCCAGCTCACCACCGGTGGGGGCCCAAGAGACCCAGTACTTC
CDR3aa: CASSPPVGAQETQYF

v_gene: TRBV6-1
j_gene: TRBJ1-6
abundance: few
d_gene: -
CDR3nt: TGTGCCAGCAGTGAAGCGGAATCATGGGGCACCTCCTATAATTCACCCCTCCACTTT
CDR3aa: CASSEAESWGTSYNSPLHF

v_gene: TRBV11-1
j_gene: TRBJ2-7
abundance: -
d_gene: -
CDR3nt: TGTGCCAGCAGCTCCCGGGACAACGACTACGAGCAGTACTTC
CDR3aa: CASSSRDNDYEQYF

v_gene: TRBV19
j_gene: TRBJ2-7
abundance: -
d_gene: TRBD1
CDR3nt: TGTGCCAGTAGTATACGGACAGGGGTCTACGAGCAGTACTTC
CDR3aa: CASSIRTGVYEQYF

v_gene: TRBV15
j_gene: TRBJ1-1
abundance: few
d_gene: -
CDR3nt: TGTGCCACCAGCGAGGGGATGAACACTGAAGCTTTCTTT
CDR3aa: CATSEGMNTEAFF

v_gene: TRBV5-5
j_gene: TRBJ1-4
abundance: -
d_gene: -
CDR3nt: TGTGCCAGCAGCTTAGTATGGGCCACTAATGAAAAACTGTTTTTT
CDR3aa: CASSLVWATNEKLFF

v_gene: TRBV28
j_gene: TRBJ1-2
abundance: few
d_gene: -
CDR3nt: TGTGCCAGCAGTTTATCCCCATCGACAGCTAACTATGGCTACACCTTC
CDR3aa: CASSLSPSTANYGYTF

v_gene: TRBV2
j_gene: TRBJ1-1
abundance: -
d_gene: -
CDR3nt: TGTGCCAGCAGTGAAGACGAAGGGTTGAACACTGAAGCTTTCTTT
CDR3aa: CASSEDEGLNTEAFF

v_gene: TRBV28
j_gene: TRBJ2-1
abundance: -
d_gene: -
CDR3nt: TGTGCCAGCAGTTTAGTGGGCGATACCTACAATGAGCAGTTCTTC
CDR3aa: CASSLVGDTYNEQFF

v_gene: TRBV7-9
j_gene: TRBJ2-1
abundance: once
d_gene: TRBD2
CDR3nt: TGTGCCAGCAGCCCGTGGCGCGGGGGGTACAATGAGCAGTTCTTC
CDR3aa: CASSPWRGGYNEQFF

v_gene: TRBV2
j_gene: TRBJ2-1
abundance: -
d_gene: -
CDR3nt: TGTGCCAGTCCCGGGGATCCGGGGTACAATAAGCAGTTCTTC
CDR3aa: CASPGDPGYNKQFF

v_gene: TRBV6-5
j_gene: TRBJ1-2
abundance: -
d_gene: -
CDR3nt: TGTGCCAGCAGGCCGTGGGACGGAGGATATGGCTACACCTTC
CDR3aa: CASRPWDGGYGYTF

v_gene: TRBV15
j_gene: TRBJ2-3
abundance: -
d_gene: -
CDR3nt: TGTGCCACCAGCAGAGCAGCTTTCCCCACAGATACGCAGTATTTT
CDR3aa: CATSRAAFPTDTQYF

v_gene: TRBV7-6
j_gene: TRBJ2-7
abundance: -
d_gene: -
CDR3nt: TGTGCCAGCAGCTTAGGGTCAGGAACTAGCTCCTACGAGCAGTACTTC
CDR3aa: CASSLGSGTSSYEQYF

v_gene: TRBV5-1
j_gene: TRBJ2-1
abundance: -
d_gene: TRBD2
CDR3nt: TGCGCCAGCAGCTTGGCACTAGCGGGAGTGGATGAGCAGTTCTTC
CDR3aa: CASSLALAGVDEQFF

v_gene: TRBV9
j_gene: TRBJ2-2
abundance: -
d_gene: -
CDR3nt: TGTGCCAGCAGTCGGGGGAACACCGGGGAGCTGTTTTTT
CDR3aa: CASSRGNTGELFF

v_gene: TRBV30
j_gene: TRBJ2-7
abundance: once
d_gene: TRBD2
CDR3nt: TGTGCCTGGAGTTACGGGCTAGCGGGATACTACGAGCAGTACTTC
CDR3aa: CAWSYGLAGYYEQYF

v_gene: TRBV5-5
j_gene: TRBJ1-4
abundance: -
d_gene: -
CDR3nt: TGTGCCAGCAGCTTGGATCCGGGTGGGGAGTCTTATGAAAAACTGTTTTTT
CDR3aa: CASSLDPGGESYEKLFF

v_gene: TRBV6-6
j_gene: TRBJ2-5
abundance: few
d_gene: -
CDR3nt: TGTGCCAGCAGTTACACCTCTTGGGAGACCCAGTACTTC
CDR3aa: CASSYTSWETQYF

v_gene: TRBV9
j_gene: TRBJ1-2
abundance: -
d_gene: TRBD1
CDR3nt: TGTGCCAGCAGAGGACAGGGACATGGCTACACCTTC
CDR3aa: CASRGQGHGYTF

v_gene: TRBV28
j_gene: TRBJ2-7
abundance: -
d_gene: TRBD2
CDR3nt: TGTGCCAGCAGTCCTGGAGCGGGAGTAACCGAGCAGTACTTC
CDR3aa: CASSPGAGVTEQYF

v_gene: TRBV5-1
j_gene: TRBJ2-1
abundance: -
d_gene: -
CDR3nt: TGCGCCAGCAGCTTGCCGGACCTTCCATACAATGAGCAGTTCTTC
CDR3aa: CASSLPDLPYNEQFF

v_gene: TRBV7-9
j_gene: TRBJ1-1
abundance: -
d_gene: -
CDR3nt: TGTGCCATCCAGGGAGGGAACACTGAAGCTTTCTTT
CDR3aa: CAIQGGNTEAFF

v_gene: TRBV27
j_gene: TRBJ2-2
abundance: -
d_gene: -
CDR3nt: TGTGCCAGCAGCCCTTACCAGGAGACCGGGGAGCTGTTTTTT
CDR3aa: CASSPYQETGELFF

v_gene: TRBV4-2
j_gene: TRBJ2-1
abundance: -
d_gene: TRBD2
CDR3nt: TGTGCCAGCAGCCATCCCAGCGGGGGGTCCTACAATGAGCAGTTCTTC
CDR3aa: CASSHPSGGSYNEQFF

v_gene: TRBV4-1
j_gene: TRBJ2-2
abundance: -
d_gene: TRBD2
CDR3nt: TGCGCCAGCAGCCGACAGACTAGCGGGAGGACGAACACCGGGGAGCTGTTTTTT
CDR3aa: CASSRQTSGRTNTGELFF

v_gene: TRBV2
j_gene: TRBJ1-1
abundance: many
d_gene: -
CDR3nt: TGTGCCAGCAGTGATCGGAGGGATGAAGCTTTCTTT
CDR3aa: CASSDRRDEAFF

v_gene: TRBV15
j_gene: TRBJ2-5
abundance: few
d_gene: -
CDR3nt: TGTGCCACCAGCAGAGAGGGGGGGGAGACAGGTGTAGGGTTGGGAGAGACCCAGTACTTC
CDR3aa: CATSREGGETGVGLGETQYF

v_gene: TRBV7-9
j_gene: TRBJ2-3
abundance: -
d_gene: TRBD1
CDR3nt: TGTGCCAGCAGCCCCCGTCAACCGGGACAGGGGATAGATACGCAGTATTTT
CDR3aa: CASSPRQPGQGIDTQYF

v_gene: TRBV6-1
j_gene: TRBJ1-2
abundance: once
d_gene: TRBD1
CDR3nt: TGTGCCAGCAGGGTTGAGGCAGGGGGCGACTATGGCTACACCTTC
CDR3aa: CASRVEAGGDYGYTF